This is a list of T cell receptor beta chains from one sample in a study of cytomegalovirus exposure and HLA in healthy donors. The protocol was immunoSEQ multiplex PCR, while the TCRdb copy is restricted to in-frame clones and leaves out a portion. This repertoire shows about 120,000 clones, 70% to 90% found once; its top ten account for approximately 2.3%. Sequencing was carried out using PBMCs. The receptors come from a woman in her thirties in good health and CMV-seronegative. Both conserved end residues are part of each CDR3. Each record gives: clone size, D gene, V gene, J gene, CDR3 protein, CDR3 DNA. D genes are given only for firm matches. A row's size may be missing; if present it is once, few, many or a size class.

>-|TRBD1|TRBV11-3|TRBJ2-2
CASSDPTGRTGELFF
TGTGCCAGCAGCGACCCGACAGGGCGCACCGGGGAGCTGTTTTTT
>-|-|TRBV30|TRBJ2-7
CAWSSGISYEQYF
TGTGCCTGGTCTTCCGGGATATCCTACGAGCAGTACTTC
>-|-|TRBV6-5|TRBJ2-7
CASSWYGDEQYF
TGTGCCAGCAGTTGGTACGGGGACGAGCAGTACTTC
>once|TRBD1|TRBV5-1|TRBJ1-1
CASSAKTGGSEAFF
TGCGCCAGCAGCGCCAAGACAGGGGGCAGTGAAGCTTTCTTT
>-|TRBD2|TRBV6-5|TRBJ2-2
CASSQPGGRTGELFF
TGTGCCAGCAGCCAGCCGGGGGGGCGAACCGGGGAGCTGTTTTTT
>-|-|TRBV19|TRBJ1-5
CASSIRGVGNQPQHF
TGTGCCAGTAGTATCAGGGGCGTTGGCAATCAGCCCCAGCATTTT
>-|TRBD1|TRBV30|TRBJ1-2
CACHSGGKNGYTF
TGTGCCTGTCACTCAGGGGGTAAGAATGGCTACACCTTC
>-|-|TRBV6-5|TRBJ2-3
CASKFRGTDTQYF
TGTGCCAGCAAATTCCGGGGGACGGATACGCAGTATTTT
>few|-|TRBV5-1|TRBJ1-2
CASSLDGGNYGYTF
TGCGCCAGCAGCTTGGATGGCGGAAACTATGGCTACACCTTC
>-|TRBD1|TRBV7-8|TRBJ1-2
CASSSRTGYNYGYTF
TGTGCCAGCAGCTCCCGGACAGGGTACAACTATGGCTACACCTTC
>once|TRBD2|TRBV7-2|TRBJ2-1
CASSFRLAGSYNEQFF
TGTGCCAGCAGCTTCCGACTAGCGGGGAGCTACAATGAGCAGTTCTTC
>-|TRBD1|TRBV2|TRBJ1-6
CASSGQGSNSPLHF
TGTGCCAGCAGTGGACAGGGGTCTAATTCACCCCTCCACTTT
>-|-|TRBV6-1|TRBJ1-5
CASSPSSSGPQHF
TGTGCCAGCAGCCCCAGTAGCAGTGGGCCCCAGCATTTT
>-|TRBD1|TRBV6-1|TRBJ1-2
CASSERVTGVMGYTF
TGTGCCAGCAGTGAACGAGTGACAGGGGTGATGGGCTACACCTTC
>-|TRBD1|TRBV5-6|TRBJ2-7
CASSLVPGGVSYEQYF
TGTGCCAGCAGCTTGGTCCCAGGGGGCGTCTCCTACGAGCAGTACTTC
>-|-|TRBV15|TRBJ1-3
CATRVFGVTGNTIYF
TGTGCCACCAGGGTCTTCGGGGTAACTGGAAACACCATATATTTT
>-|TRBD1|TRBV6-6|TRBJ1-4
CASSNRQGKGEKLFF
TGTGCCAGCAGTAACAGACAGGGGAAGGGGGAAAAACTGTTTTTT
>-|TRBD1|TRBV9|TRBJ1-2
CASSVANPGQPINYGYTF
TGTGCCAGCAGCGTAGCGAACCCGGGACAGCCAATAAACTATGGCTACACCTTC
>-|-|TRBV30|TRBJ2-6
CAWREGGLKRGANVLTF
TGTGCCTGGAGGGAGGGTGGATTGAAACGTGGGGCCAACGTCCTGACTTTC
>-|-|TRBV5-4|TRBJ2-7
CASSLPGPYEQYF
TGTGCCAGCAGCTTGCCAGGGCCCTACGAGCAGTACTTC
>-|-|TRBV14|TRBJ2-1
CASSLQSSRNEQFF
TGTGCCAGCAGCCTCCAGAGTAGCCGGAATGAGCAGTTCTTC
>-|TRBD2|TRBV30|TRBJ2-7
CAWSAALAGPYEQYF
TGTGCCTGGAGTGCGGCACTAGCGGGGCCCTACGAGCAGTACTTC
>-|TRBD1|TRBV11-2|TRBJ1-2
CASRFDRVRGYTF
TGTGCCAGCAGATTCGACAGGGTGAGAGGCTACACCTTC
>-|-|TRBV6-5|TRBJ1-1
CASSYSAGLEAFF
TGTGCCAGCAGTTACTCGGCAGGGCTTGAAGCTTTCTTT
>-|-|TRBV28|TRBJ2-3
CASSAGMTDTQYF
TGTGCCAGCTCGGCGGGGATGACAGATACGCAGTATTTT
>-|-|TRBV9|TRBJ1-2
CASSVATGLGGYTF
TGTGCCAGCAGCGTGGCGACAGGTCTAGGTGGCTACACCTTC
>-|-|TRBV6-1|TRBJ1-4
CASTGGYEKLFF
TGTGCCAGCACGGGGGGTTATGAAAAACTGTTTTTT
>few|-|TRBV5-5|TRBJ1-5
CASSNREGAQHF
TGTGCCAGCAGCAACCGGGAAGGAGCCCAGCATTTT
>-|-|TRBV6-1|TRBJ1-1
CASSALGLGGGEAFF
TGTGCCAGCAGTGCGCTGGGGCTGGGGGGGGGTGAAGCTTTCTTT
>-|-|TRBV4-3|TRBJ2-7
CASSQDRYSSYEQYF
TGCGCCAGCAGCCAAGATCGGTATAGCTCCTACGAGCAGTACTTC
>-|-|TRBV9|TRBJ2-2
CASSVVRAQGTGELFF
TGTGCCAGCAGCGTAGTAAGGGCCCAGGGCACCGGGGAGCTGTTTTTT
>-|TRBD2|TRBV20-1|TRBJ2-7
CSATAGDEQYF
TGCAGTGCCACCGCGGGGGACGAGCAGTACTTC
>-|TRBD2|TRBV10-2|TRBJ2-1
CASSPLAGGVKEQFF
TGCGCCAGCAGTCCCCTAGCGGGGGGAGTGAAAGAGCAGTTCTTC
>once|TRBD2|TRBV10-1|TRBJ2-4
CASSAAGGPKNIQYF
TGCGCCAGCAGCGCTGCGGGGGGGCCCAAAAACATTCAGTACTTC
>-|TRBD1|TRBV27|TRBJ2-7
CASSSGSGDRSFYEQYF
TGTGCCAGCAGTTCAGGGAGTGGGGACAGGAGTTTCTACGAGCAGTACTTC
>few|-|TRBV18|TRBJ1-1
CASSPEDRMNTEAFF
TGTGCCAGCTCACCCGAAGACAGGATGAACACTGAAGCTTTCTTT
>-|TRBD1|TRBV13|TRBJ2-7
CASSKGGSYSYEQYF
TGTGCCAGCAGCAAAGGGGGCAGCTACTCCTACGAGCAGTACTTC
>-|-|TRBV7-2|TRBJ2-6
CASSISSGANVLTF
TGTGCCAGCAGCATTAGTTCTGGGGCCAACGTCCTGACTTTC
>-|TRBD1|TRBV16|TRBJ1-5
CASSHPMGTGGGKAQHF
TGTGCCAGCAGCCACCCCATGGGGACAGGGGGGGGGAAGGCCCAGCATTTT
>-|TRBD2|TRBV9|TRBJ2-7
CASSVLAGDEQYF
TGTGCCAGCAGCGTACTAGCGGGGGACGAGCAGTACTTC
>-|-|TRBV18|TRBJ2-7
CASSQRTESYEQYF
TGTGCCAGCTCACAGAGGACAGAGTCCTACGAGCAGTACTTC
>-|TRBD2|TRBV6-4|TRBJ2-1
CASRRTSGGGDEQFF
TGTGCCAGCAGGAGGACTAGCGGGGGAGGGGATGAGCAGTTCTTC
>few|-|TRBV9|TRBJ2-2
CASSVGASGGELFF
TGTGCCAGCAGCGTAGGTGCCTCGGGAGGGGAGCTGTTTTTT
>-|-|TRBV12-5|TRBJ1-4
CASGLKPPSSTATNEKLFF
TGTGCTAGTGGTTTGAAACCCCCTTCCTCGACAGCGACTAATGAAAAACTGTTTTTT
>-|TRBD2|TRBV23-1|TRBJ2-3
CASRRLAGVHRVTDTQYF
TGCGCCAGCAGAAGACTAGCGGGGGTCCACCGGGTCACAGATACGCAGTATTTT
>-|TRBD1|TRBV9|TRBJ2-5
CASSVRGQGERETQYF
TGTGCCAGCAGCGTGAGGGGACAGGGCGAGAGGGAGACCCAGTACTTC
>-|-|TRBV15|TRBJ1-2
CATSRGPQGGYTF
TGTGCCACCAGCAGGGGGCCTCAGGGTGGCTACACCTTC
>-|TRBD2|TRBV11-2|TRBJ2-7
CASSAGGFPYEQYF
TGTGCCAGCAGCGCCGGGGGGTTTCCCTACGAGCAGTACTTC
>-|-|TRBV19|TRBJ1-5
CASSLGVQPQHF
TGTGCCAGTAGCCTAGGGGTTCAGCCCCAGCATTTT
>-|-|TRBV10-2|TRBJ1-5
CASSSLNSNQPQHF
TGCGCCAGCAGTTCACTCAATAGCAATCAGCCCCAGCATTTT
>-|-|TRBV7-9|TRBJ2-1
CASSLWTAYNEQFF
TGTGCCAGCAGCTTATGGACAGCTTACAATGAGCAGTTCTTC
>-|-|TRBV6-5|TRBJ1-3
CASSYRGLSGNTIYF
TGTGCCAGCAGTTACAGGGGCCTCTCTGGAAACACCATATATTTT
>-|TRBD1|TRBV7-8|TRBJ2-3
CASSSGQTLTDTQYF
TGTGCCAGCAGCTCGGGACAGACGTTGACAGATACGCAGTATTTT